The 21 T cell receptor beta chains below come from one sample, sequenced in a study of vaccination and CD4 T cells after COVID-19. The assay that was used to sequence DNA from cultured CD4+ T cells was the Oncomine TCR Beta short-read assay. Cultured CD4+ T cells yielded the extracted genomic DNA. One entry per CDR3 protein results from TCRdb running MiXCR on the PCR reads. The sample includes around 10,000 distinct CDR3 sequences, approximately 30% of them seen just once. Treatment given: 10-day PBMC culture with coronavirus spike peptide pools or control peptides (ViraFEST assay). It was before the COVID-19 pandemic (2011-2018) that the unexposed donor's CD4+ T cells were collected. These receptors are not linked to any known antigen. Sequencing input: CD4+ T cells from blood, cultured in vitro. These receptors all come from a human donor in good health.

This clonotype occurred a few times. The chain has TRBV20-1 and TRBJ1-2; 8 positions match TRBD1. V lost 6 bases, J lost 6 bases, and 6 bases stayed unmatched. The germline V gene encodes CDR1 DFQATT and CDR2 SNEGSKA (reference sequence). The CDR3 is made up of 12 amino acids. In DNA, the CDR3 is TGCAGTGCCCTCGGACAGGGAGATGGCTACACCTTC. Residues: CSALGQGDGYTF.

The J gene is TRBJ1-1, the V gene TRBV29-1; no reliable D call. The CDR3 has 12 residues. V gave up 3 bases and J gave up 1 base, with 6 bases separating them. CDR1 is SQVTM, CDR2 ANQGSEA, per germline. The CDR3 reads CSVDRGNTEAFF. The CDR3 DNA reads as TGCAGCGTTGATCGGGGGAACACTGAAGCTTTCTTT.

This clonotype appeared a few times. The chain carries TRBV20-1 and TRBJ2-7; TRBD2 is a possible D gene (6 bases). Germline-derived CDR1 and CDR2 are DFQATT and SNEGSKA (reference sequence). Trimming pared 3 bases from V and 6 bases from J, leaving 15 bases between. The CDR3 is 13 amino acids. CDR3 nucleotide sequence: TGCAGTGCTAGGGCGGGAAGCAGCGCCGAGCAGTACTTC. Translation: CSARAGSSAEQYF.

The rearrangement joins TRBV6-1 to TRBJ2-1, with D tentatively TRBD1 (7 bases). The CDR3 is 14 amino acids. Trimming removed 8 bases from V and 6 bases from J, with 17 bases in between. The germline gives CDR1 MNHNS, CDR2 SASEGT. CDR3 coding DNA: TGTGCCAGCGAAACGGAGGGGGCGTGCAATGAGCAGTTCTTC. Its translation: CASETEGACNEQFF.

This chain connects TRBV5-5 to TRBJ1-6; 7 bases map to TRBD1. Germline CDR1 and CDR2: SGHKS and YYEKEE (reference sequence). Losses at the gene ends were 4 bases for V and 11 bases for J; bases not matched to a gene: 6. The CDR3 is made up of 13 amino acids. The CDR3 DNA reads as TGTGCCAGCAGCCTAGACAGGGCTCCACCCCTCCACTTT. Translated: CASSLDRAPPLHF.

A few counts support this clonotype. The chain uses TRBV6-5 and TRBJ1-1; no firm D call. Trimming took off 0 bases at V and 4 bases at J, with 15 bases between the two ends. Germline V gives CDR1 MNHEY, CDR2 SVGAGI. The CDR3 contains 16 residues. As DNA, the CDR3 is TGTGCCAGCAGTTACTCGAGGTTTGGGTTGAGCACTGAAGCTTTCTTT. Protein: CASSYSRFGLSTEAFF.

This clonotype was detected a few times. The chain has TRBV20-1 and TRBJ2-5; 8 nucleotides agree with TRBD1. In germline, CDR1 is DFQATT, CDR2 SNEGSKA (reference sequence). With V trimmed by 0 bases and J by 5 bases, 8 bases remained unmatched. The CDR3 length is 15 residues. In DNA form, the CDR3 reads TGCAGTGCTAGAGACGGCCAGGGGGCGCGGGAGACCCAGTACTTC. It translates to CSARDGQGARETQYF.

The V and J genes are TRBV2 and TRBJ1-6, with TRBD1 matching 9 bases. The CDR3 covers 16 residues. Unmatched junction bases numbered 9, after V lost 6 bases and J lost 6 bases. Germline lookup yields CDR1 SNHLY and CDR2 FYNNEI. DNA for the CDR3: TGTGCCAGCAGATCGTCCGGGACAGGGCGTAATTCACCCCTCCACTTT. The encoded protein is CASRSSGTGRNSPLHF. Together with reference TRBV2 and TRBJ1-6, the CDR3 gives the full variable domain: EPEVTQTPSHQVTQMGQEVILRCVPISNHLYFYWYRQILGQKVEFLVSFYNNEISEKSEIFDDQFSVERPDGSNFTLKIRSTKLEDSAMYFCASRSSGTGRNSPLHFGNGTRLTVT.

This clonotype showed up just a few times. This chain links TRBV7-9 with TRBJ1-1, with D unresolved. The CDR3 sequence is 15 residues long. V was trimmed by 0 bases and J by 3 bases, leaving 11 bases between them. Germline V gene data show CDR1 as SEHNR and CDR2 as FQNEAQ (reference sequence). The CDR3 nucleotides read TGTGCCAGCAGCTTAGCGCTGGGAGTAGACACTGAAGCTTTCTTT. Protein product: CASSLALGVDTEAFF.

This clonotype was detected a few times. The V call is TRBV20-1, the J call TRBJ2-6, with D perhaps matching TRBD1 (5 bases). The ends were cut back, 0 bases at V and 1 base at J, with 13 bases in the middle. The CDR3 runs 17 residues. Germline loops: CDR1 DFQATT, CDR2 SNEGSKA (reference sequence). CDR3 in amino acids: CSARDYRIASGANVLTF. The CDR3 nucleotides are TGCAGTGCTAGAGATTACAGGATCGCGTCTGGGGCCAACGTCCTGACTTTC.

This clonotype was counted a few times. V gene TRBV15 combines with J gene TRBJ2-2; D gene ambiguous. Deletions cut 9 bases from V and 1 base from J, with 6 bases between. Germline V gives CDR1 LNHNV, CDR2 YYDKDF (reference sequence). CDR3 length equals 12 residues. The DNA of the CDR3 is TGTGCCACTACGGAGAACACCGGGGAGCTGTTTTTT. Its protein is CATTENTGELFF. The entire variable domain, with the rest obtained from reference TRBV15 and TRBJ2-2, is as follows: DAMVIQNPRYQVTQFGKPVTLSCSQTLNHNVMYWYQQKSSQAPKLLFHYYDKDFNNEADTPDNFQSRRPNTSFCFLDIRSPGLGDTAMYLCATTENTGELFFGEGSRLTVL.

In this sample, this clonotype is medium-sized. This chain joins TRBV28 and TRBJ1-5; 7 bases match TRBD1. The length of the CDR3 is 15 residues. The V gene's germline CDR1 is MDHEN and CDR2 SYDVKM. The V segment lost 6 bases and the J segment 2 bases; nucleotides outside the gene matches: 7. CDR3 in amino acids: CASRKQGQGNQPQHF. DNA of the CDR3: TGTGCCAGCAGGAAACAGGGGCAAGGCAATCAGCCCCAGCATTTT.

The V and J genes are TRBV12-1 and TRBJ2-5; the D call in the table, TRBD2, was not verified against the DNA. TRBV12-1 is a documented pseudogene. This CDR3 is 15 amino acids long. The CDR3 region is CASLARGGSQETQYF. As DNA, the CDR3 is TGTGCCAGCCTCGCGCGGGGAGGTTCTCAAGAGACCCAGTACTTC.

A few counts support this clonotype. The chain joins TRBV6-1 to TRBJ2-6, with D maybe TRBD1 (5 bases). Germline CDR1 and CDR2: MNHNS and SASEGT. Trimming took off 6 bases at V and 0 bases at J, with 15 bases between the two ends. There are 17 residues in the CDR3. CDR3 in amino acids: CASSRRGRSSGANVLTF. Here the CDR3 DNA reads TGTGCCAGCAGCAGAAGGGGCAGGAGCTCTGGGGCCAACGTCCTGACTTTC.

The chain recombines TRBV14 with TRBJ2-3; TRBD2 agrees at 8 bases. This CDR3 is 14 amino acids long. The V and J ends lost 1 base and 4 bases, in that order; junction bases with no gene match: 1. The V gene's germline CDR1 is SGHDN and CDR2 FVKESK. CDR3 DNA: TGTGCCAGCAGCCAAGCGGGGGGGCCAGATACGCAGTATTTT. The encoded protein is CASSQAGGPDTQYF. The full variable domain, with the rest looked up from reference TRBV14 and TRBJ2-3, is EAGVTQFPSHSVIEKGQTVTLRCDPISGHDNLYWYRRVMGKEIKFLLHFVKESKQDESGMPNNRFLAERTGGTYSTLKVQPAELEDSGVYFCASSQAGGPDTQYFGPGTRLTVL.

This chain uses TRBV2 with TRBJ1-5; possibly TRBD1 for D (5 bases). V was trimmed by 2 bases and J by 6 bases, leaving 11 bases between them. The CDR3 contains 14 residues. Germline loops: CDR1 SNHLY, CDR2 FYNNEI. DNA for the CDR3: TGTGCCAGCAGTGAAATTCAGGGTGGTCAGCCCCAGCATTTT. This gives the protein CASSEIQGGQPQHF.

As regards this clonotype: A junction end diverges from the germline sequence, so it may reflect a read error. The CDR3 DNA is TGCGCCAGCAGCTCTTCCACAGGGAACCCTGAAGCTTTCTTT. Its translation: CASSSSTGNPEAFF. J is TRBJ1-1 and V is TRBV5-1; D may be TRBD1 (6 bases). The germline CDR1 and CDR2 sequences are SGHRS and YFSETQ. There are 14 residues in the CDR3. Full variable domain (rest looked up from reference TRBV5-1 and TRBJ1-1): KAGVTQTPRYLIKTRGQQVTLSCSPISGHRSVSWYQQTPGQGLQFLFEYFSETQRNKGNFPGRFSGRQFSNSRSEMNVSTLELGDSALYLCASSSSTGNPEAFFGQGTRLTVV.

The V and J genes are TRBV6-2 or TRBV6-3 and TRBJ1-2; D gene uncertain. The CDR3 runs 10 residues. Trimming left V 5 bases short and J 8 bases short, with 6 bases between. Germline V gene lookup returns CDR1 MNHEY and CDR2 SVGEGT. This CDR3 reads CASSGFGYTF. CDR3 DNA sequence: TGTGCCAGCAGTGGGTTCGGCTACACCTTC.

The genes are TRBV20-1 and TRBJ2-5; D not resolved. Germline V lookup: CDR1 DFQATT, CDR2 SNEGSKA (reference sequence). V shed 1 base and J shed 3 bases, with 6 bases lying between them. This CDR3 has 12 amino acids. The CDR3 loop is CSARVPEETQYF. The CDR3 DNA follows: TGCAGTGCTAGAGTCCCTGAAGAGACCCAGTACTTC.

There are a few counts of this clonotype. One junction end disagrees with the germline gene, perhaps due to a read error. This chain joins TRBV7-7 and TRBJ2-2; D not certain. The length of the CDR3 is 13 residues. The germline V gene has CDR1 SSHAT and CDR2 FNYEAQ (reference sequence). DNA for the CDR3: TGTGCTAGCAGCCCGAAGGCGGCCGGGGAGCTGTTTTTT. Amino acids: CASSPKAAGELFF.

The chain joins TRBV6-1 to TRBJ1-2, with TRBD1 matching over 11 bases. Per germline, CDR1 MNHNS and CDR2 SASEGT. The length of the CDR3 is 15 residues. V gave up 6 bases and J gave up 4 bases; unmatched junction bases: 7. The CDR3 reads CASRLPGQGGYGYTF. Here the CDR3 DNA reads TGTGCCAGCAGACTTCCGGGACAGGGGGGCTATGGCTACACCTTC.